Detailed here is one T cell receptor beta chain. Its target is not known. V dropped 2 bases and J dropped 3 bases, with 5 bases sitting between them. The CDR3 has 12 residues. From germline, CDR1 is MGHDK and CDR2 SYGVNS. The data originate from a study of T cell repertoires in cytomegalovirus infection. Study details: CMV infection and matching HLA type were both indicated by public TCR beta signatures. Study observations and caveats: Carriers of CMV and the relevant HLA type were discriminated by public TCR beta frequency. The ex vivo response showed dominance by HLA-C-restricted CMV-specific TCR beta clonotypes.

TCRdb reprocessed the reads via MiXCR and lists one record per CDR3 protein. The table has 250,000 to 300,000 distinct CDR3 sequences, over 15% seen once. Specimen: CD8+ T cells from PBMCs. The source of this sequence is a human donor in good health (CMV status not recorded). Some clones in this sample may be carry-over from other donors' samples. The V gene is TRBV25-1, the J gene TRBJ2-7; D may correspond to TRBD1 or TRBD2 (5 bases each). Here the CDR3 DNA reads TGTGCCAGCAGTGAAGGGGGCTACGAGCAGTACTTC. Its translation is CASSEGGYEQYF.